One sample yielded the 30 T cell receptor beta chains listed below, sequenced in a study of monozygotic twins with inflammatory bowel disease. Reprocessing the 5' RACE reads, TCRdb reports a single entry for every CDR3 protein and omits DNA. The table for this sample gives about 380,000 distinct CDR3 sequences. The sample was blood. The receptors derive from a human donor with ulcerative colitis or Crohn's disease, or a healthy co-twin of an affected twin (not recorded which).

CDR3 region: CASSPGQGLKEKLFF. The chain links TRBV12-3 or TRBV12-4 to TRBJ1-4; TCRdb reports TRBD1, a call that lacks DNA to check it against. CDR3 length: 15 amino acids.

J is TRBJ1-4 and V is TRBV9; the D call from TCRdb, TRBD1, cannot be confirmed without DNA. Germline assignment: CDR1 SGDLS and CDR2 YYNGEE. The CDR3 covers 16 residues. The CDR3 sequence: CASSVSPDRSGEKLFF.

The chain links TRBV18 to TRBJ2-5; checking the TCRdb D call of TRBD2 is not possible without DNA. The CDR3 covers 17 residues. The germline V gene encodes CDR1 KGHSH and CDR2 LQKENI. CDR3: CASSSDGTSGGQETQYF.

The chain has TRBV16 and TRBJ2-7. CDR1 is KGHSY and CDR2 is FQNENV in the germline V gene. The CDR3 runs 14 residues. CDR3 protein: CASSQGLNAYEQYF. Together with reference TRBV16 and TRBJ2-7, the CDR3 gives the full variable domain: GEEVAQTPKHLVRGEGQKAKLYCAPIKGHSYVFWYQQVLKNEFKFLISFQNENVFDETGMPKERFSAKCLPNSPCSLEIQATKLEDSAVYFCASSQGLNAYEQYFGPGTRLTVT.

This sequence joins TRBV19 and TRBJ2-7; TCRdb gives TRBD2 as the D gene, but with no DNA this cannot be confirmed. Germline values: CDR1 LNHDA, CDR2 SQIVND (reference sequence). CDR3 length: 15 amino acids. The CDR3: CASSMKSGYSYEQYF.

CDR3 sequence reads: CASSYSTQSAVADTQYF. The V and J genes are TRBV6-2 or TRBV6-3 and TRBJ2-3; the TRBD1 assignment by TCRdb is unverifiable without DNA. The CDR3 has 17 amino acids. Germline V gene data show CDR1 as MNHEY and CDR2 as SVGEGT.

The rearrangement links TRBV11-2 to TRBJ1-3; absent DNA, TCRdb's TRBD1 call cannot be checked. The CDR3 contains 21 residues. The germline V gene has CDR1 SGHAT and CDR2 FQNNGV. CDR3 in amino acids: CASSLPSFGGPYPESGNTIYF.

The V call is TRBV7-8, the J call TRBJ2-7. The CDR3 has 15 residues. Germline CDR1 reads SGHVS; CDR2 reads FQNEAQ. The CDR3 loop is CASSPDAGQAYEQYF.

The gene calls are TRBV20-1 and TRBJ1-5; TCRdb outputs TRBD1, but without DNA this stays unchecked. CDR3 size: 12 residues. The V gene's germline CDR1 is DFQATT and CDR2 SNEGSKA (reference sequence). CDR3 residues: CSAVGGNQPQHF.

This CDR3 is CAWTSGPSAEQFF. This sequence joins TRBV30 and TRBJ2-1; with no DNA, the TCRdb D assignment of TRBD2 cannot be verified. The CDR3 covers 13 residues. Per the germline V gene, CDR1 is GTSNPN and CDR2 is SVGIG (reference sequence).

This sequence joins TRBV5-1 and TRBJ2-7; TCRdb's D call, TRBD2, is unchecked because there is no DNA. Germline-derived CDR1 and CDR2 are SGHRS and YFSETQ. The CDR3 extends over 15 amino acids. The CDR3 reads CASSSGLAVTYEQYF. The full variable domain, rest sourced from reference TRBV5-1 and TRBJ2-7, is KAGVTQTPRYLIKTRGQQVTLSCSPISGHRSVSWYQQTPGQGLQFLFEYFSETQRNKGNFPGRFSGRQFSNSRSEMNVSTLELGDSALYLCASSSGLAVTYEQYFGPGTRLTVT.

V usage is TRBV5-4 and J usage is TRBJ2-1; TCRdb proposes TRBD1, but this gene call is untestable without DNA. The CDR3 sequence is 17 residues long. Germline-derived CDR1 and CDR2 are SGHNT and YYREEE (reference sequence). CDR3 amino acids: CASSPRGGGRLYNEQFF.

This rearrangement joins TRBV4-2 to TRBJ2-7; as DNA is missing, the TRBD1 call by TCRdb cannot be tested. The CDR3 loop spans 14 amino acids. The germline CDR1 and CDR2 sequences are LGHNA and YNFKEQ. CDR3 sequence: CASSQERGVPPSYF.

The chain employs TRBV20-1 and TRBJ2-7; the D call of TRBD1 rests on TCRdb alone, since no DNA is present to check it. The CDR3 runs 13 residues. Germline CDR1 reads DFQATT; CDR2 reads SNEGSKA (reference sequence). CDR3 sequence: CSARKGATYEQYF.

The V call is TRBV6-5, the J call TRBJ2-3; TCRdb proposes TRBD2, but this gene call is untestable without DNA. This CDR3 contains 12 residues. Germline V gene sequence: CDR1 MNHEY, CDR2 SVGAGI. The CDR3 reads CASRAVGLAQYF.

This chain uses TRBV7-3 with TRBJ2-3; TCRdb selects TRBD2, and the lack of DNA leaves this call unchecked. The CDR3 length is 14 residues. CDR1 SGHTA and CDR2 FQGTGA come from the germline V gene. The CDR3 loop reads CASSKDPSGGTQYF.

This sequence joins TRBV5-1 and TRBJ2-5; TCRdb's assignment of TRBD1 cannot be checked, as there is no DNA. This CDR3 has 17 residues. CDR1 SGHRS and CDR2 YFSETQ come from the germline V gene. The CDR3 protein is CASSRMTGTPVQETQYF.

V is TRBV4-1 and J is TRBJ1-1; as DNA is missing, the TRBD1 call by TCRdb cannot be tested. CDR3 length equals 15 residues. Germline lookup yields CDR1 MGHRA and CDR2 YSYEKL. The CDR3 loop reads CASSPQPTVNTEAFF.

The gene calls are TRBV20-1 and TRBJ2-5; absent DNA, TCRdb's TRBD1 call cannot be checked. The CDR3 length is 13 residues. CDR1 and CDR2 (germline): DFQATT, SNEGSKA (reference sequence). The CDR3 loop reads CSASEGARETQYF.

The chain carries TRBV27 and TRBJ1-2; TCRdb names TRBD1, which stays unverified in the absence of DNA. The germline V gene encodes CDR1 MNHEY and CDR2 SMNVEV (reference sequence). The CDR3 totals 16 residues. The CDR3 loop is CASSLSGGVLFYGYTF.

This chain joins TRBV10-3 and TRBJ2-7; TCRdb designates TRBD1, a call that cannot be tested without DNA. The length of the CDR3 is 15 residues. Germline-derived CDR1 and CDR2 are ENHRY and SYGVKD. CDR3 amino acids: CAISEVVGGHYEQYF.

The CDR3 sequence: CASSQDEGAGYSPLHF. The chain uses TRBV4-3 and TRBJ1-6. This CDR3 has 16 residues. The germline gives CDR1 LGHNA, CDR2 YSLEER.

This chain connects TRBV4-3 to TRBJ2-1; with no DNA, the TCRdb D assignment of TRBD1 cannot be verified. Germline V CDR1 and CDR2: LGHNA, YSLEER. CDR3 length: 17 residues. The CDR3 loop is CASSQESRGTQYNEQFF.

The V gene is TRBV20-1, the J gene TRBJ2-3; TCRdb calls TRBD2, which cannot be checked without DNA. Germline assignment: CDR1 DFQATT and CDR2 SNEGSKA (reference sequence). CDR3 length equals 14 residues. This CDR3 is CSAISGGPVDTQYF.

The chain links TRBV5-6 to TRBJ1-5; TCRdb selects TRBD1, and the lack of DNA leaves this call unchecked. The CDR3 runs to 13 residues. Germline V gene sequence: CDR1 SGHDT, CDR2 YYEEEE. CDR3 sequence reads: CASSPQPRGPQHF.

The CDR3 sequence is CASSQGVYNEQFF. The chain links TRBV6-4 to TRBJ2-1; without DNA, the TCRdb call of TRBD1 cannot be checked. Per germline, CDR1 MRHNA and CDR2 SNTAGT. The CDR3 spans 13 residues.

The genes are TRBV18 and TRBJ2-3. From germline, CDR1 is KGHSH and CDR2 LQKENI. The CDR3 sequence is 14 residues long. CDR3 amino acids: CASSSTSSTDTQYF.

The CDR3 sequence: CASSKATSRSYNEQFF. The V gene is TRBV21-1, the J gene TRBJ2-1; no DNA is available, so the TRBD2 call from TCRdb remains unchecked. TRBV21-1 is a listed pseudogene. The CDR3 length is 16 residues.

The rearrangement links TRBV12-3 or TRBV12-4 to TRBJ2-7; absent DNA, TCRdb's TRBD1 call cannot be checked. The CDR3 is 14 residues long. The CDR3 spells CASSFRRGLYEQYF.

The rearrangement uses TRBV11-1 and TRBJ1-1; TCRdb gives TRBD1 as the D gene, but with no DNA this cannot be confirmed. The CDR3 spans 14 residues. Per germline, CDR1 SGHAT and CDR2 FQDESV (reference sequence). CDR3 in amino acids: CASSLDMQGMEAFF.